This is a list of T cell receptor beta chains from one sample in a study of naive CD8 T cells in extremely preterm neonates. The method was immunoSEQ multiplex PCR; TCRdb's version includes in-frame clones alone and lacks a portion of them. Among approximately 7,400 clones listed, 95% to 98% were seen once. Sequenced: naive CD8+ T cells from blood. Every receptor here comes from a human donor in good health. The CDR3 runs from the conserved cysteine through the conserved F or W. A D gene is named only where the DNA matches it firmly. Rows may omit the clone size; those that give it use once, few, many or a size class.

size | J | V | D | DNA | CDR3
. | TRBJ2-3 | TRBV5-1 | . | TGCGCCAGCAGCTTGGCCCTAGATACGCAGTATTTT | CASSLALDTQYF
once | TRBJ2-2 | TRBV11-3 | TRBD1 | TGTGCCAGCAGCTTAGGGGACAGGGGGCTATCCGGGGAGCTGTTTTTT | CASSLGDRGLSGELFF
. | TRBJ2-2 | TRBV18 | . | TGTGCCAGCTCAGCGACAGTCACCGGGGAGCTGTTTTTT | CASSATVTGELFF
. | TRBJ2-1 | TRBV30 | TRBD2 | TGTGCCTGGAGTCTTCTAGCGGGTTACTCCTACAATGAGCAGTTCTTC | CAWSLLAGYSYNEQFF
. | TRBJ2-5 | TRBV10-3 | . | TGTGCCATCAGTGATCCGGGACTAGAGACCCAGTACTTC | CAISDPGLETQYF
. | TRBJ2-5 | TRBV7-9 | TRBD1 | TGTGCCAGCACCCCAGAAGCAGGGGGTGGCGAGACCCAGTACTTC | CASTPEAGGGETQYF
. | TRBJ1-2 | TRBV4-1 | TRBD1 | TGCGCCAGCAGCCTCACGTTACAGGGGGCGGATGGCTACACCTTC | CASSLTLQGADGYTF
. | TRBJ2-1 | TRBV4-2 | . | TGTGCCAGCAGCCAAGAGGGGGGCGGGGGTGGCTCCTACAATGAGCAGTTCTTC | CASSQEGGGGGSYNEQFF
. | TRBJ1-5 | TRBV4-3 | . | TGCGCCAGCAGCCAAGATCGAGATCAAACCCCGCTTTTGCATTTT | CASSQDRDQTPLLHF
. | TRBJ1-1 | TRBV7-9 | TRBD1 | TGTGCCAGCAGCGCCGGGAGGGGGCTGAACACTGAAGCTTTCTTT | CASSAGRGLNTEAFF
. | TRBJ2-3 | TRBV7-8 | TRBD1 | TGTGCCAGCAGCTCTAGGAAGACAGGGTTTGGAGATACGCAGTATTTT | CASSSRKTGFGDTQYF
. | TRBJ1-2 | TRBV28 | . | TGTGCCAGCACCGTCTCTGCGGGGTATGGCTACACCTTC | CASTVSAGYGYTF
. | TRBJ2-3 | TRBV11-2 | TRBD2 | TGTGCCAGCAGCCCCGGGACTAGCGGGACAGATACGCAGTATTTT | CASSPGTSGTDTQYF
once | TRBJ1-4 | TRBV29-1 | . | TGCAGCGTTGCGGGACTGACAAATGAAAAACTGTTTTTT | CSVAGLTNEKLFF
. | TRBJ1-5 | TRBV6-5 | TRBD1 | TGTGCCAGCAGTCCGGGACAGGGGGACCAGCCCCAGCATTTT | CASSPGQGDQPQHF
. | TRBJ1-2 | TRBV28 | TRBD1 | TGTGCCAGCAGGCCTCGGGACAGGGAAGCCCTTCACTATGGCTACACCTTC | CASRPRDREALHYGYTF
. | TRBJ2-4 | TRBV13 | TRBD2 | TGTGCCAGCAGCGGACTCGGTGCGGGGGTTGGCATTCAGTACTTC | CASSGLGAGVGIQYF
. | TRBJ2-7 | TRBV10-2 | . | TGCGCCAGCAGTGAGCGGCAGGGTGAGCTCTACGAGCAGTACTTC | CASSERQGELYEQYF
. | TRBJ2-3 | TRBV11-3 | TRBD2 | TGTGCCAGCAGCCCGCGACTAGCGGGAGGCCCAGATACGCAGTATTTT | CASSPRLAGGPDTQYF
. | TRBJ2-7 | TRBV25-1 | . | TGTGCCAGCAGTGAATCTCGCGGGGACGAGCAGTACTTC | CASSESRGDEQYF
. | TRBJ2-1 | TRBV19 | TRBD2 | TGTGCCAGTAGTATTAGGCTAGCGGGAGAAGAGCAGTTCTTC | CASSIRLAGEEQFF
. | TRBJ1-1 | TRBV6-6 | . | . | CASSSSGMNTEAFF
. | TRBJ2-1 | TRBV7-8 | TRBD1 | TGTGCCAGCAGCTTGACAGGGATGGGGTACAATGAGCAGTTCTTC | CASSLTGMGYNEQFF
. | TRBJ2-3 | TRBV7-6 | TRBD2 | TGTGCCACCACCGGGACTAGCGGTCCTAGCACAGATACGCAGTATTTT | CATTGTSGPSTDTQYF
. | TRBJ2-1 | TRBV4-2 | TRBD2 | TGTGCCAGCAGCCTCATAGGGACTAGCGGGCAAAATGAGCAGTTCTTC | CASSLIGTSGQNEQFF
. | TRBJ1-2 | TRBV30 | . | TGTGCCTGGACCACACAGGGTGACTATGGCTACACCTTC | CAWTTQGDYGYTF
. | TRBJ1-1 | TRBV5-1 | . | TGCGCCAGCAGCTTAGCAGGACACAACACTGAAGCTTTCTTT | CASSLAGHNTEAFF
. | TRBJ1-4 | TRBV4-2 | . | TGTGCCAGCAGCCAAGATTTAGGGCAGGGTCTTGAAAAACTGTTTTTT | CASSQDLGQGLEKLFF
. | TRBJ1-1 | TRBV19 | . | TGTGCCAGTAGTATAGATTTTCGGGGTAACACTGAAGCTTTCTTT | CASSIDFRGNTEAFF
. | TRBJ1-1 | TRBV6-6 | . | TGTGCCACGGCTCCAGGGGACACTGAAGCTTTCTTT | CATAPGDTEAFF
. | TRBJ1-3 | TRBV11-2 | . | TGTGCCAGCAGCTTAATACTGCCTGGAAACACCATATATTTT | CASSLILPGNTIYF
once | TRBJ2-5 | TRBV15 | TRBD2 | TGTGCCACCAGCAGGGTTACTAGCGGGAGGGCGACCCAGTACTTC | CATSRVTSGRATQYF
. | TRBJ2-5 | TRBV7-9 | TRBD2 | TGTGCCAGCAGCAAAGGGACTAGCGGGAGCTCTCGAGAGACCCAGTACTTC | CASSKGTSGSSRETQYF
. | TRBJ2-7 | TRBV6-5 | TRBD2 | TGTGCCAGCAGTTACTCTGGTCTAGCGGCGACCTACGAGCAGTACTTC | CASSYSGLAATYEQYF
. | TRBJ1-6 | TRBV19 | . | TGTGCCAGTAGTATCGGGGAGGAGGCTTCACCCCTCCACTTT | CASSIGEEASPLHF
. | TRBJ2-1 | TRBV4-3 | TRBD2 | TGCGCCAGCAGCCAAGGCGGGGGGTCAAATGAGCAGTTCTTC | CASSQGGGSNEQFF
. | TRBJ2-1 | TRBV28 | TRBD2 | TGTGCCAGCAGTTTAAACGAGCGGGGGGGCCGAGGTGAGCAGTTCTTC | CASSLNERGGRGEQFF
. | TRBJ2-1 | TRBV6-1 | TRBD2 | TGTGCCAGCATGCAGACTAGCGGGAGTGGTAATGAGCAGTTCTTC | CASMQTSGSGNEQFF
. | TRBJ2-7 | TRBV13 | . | TGTGCCAGCAGCTTAGGGGGCAGGGGTATGCACGAGCAGTACTTC | CASSLGGRGMHEQYF
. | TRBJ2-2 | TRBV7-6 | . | TGTGCCAGCAGCTTAGCCGCAGAGAACACCGGGGAGCTGTTTTTT | CASSLAAENTGELFF
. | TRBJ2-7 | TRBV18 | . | TGTGCCAGCTCACCCCCGGTTTCCTACGAGCAGTACTTC | CASSPPVSYEQYF
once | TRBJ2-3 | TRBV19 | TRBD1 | TGTGCCAGTAGTCCCGACAGGGATCGACATACGCAGTATTTT | CASSPDRDRHTQYF
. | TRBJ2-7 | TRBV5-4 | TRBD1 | TGTGCCAGCAGCTGGGACAGGGGTTCCTACGAGCAGTACTTC | CASSWDRGSYEQYF
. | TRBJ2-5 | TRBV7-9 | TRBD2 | TGTGCCAGCAGCGGACTAGCGGGGTACCAAGAGACCCAGTACTTC | CASSGLAGYQETQYF
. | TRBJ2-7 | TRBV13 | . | TGTGCCAGCAGTAACGCAGGGTCCTCCTACGAGCAGTACTTC | CASSNAGSSYEQYF
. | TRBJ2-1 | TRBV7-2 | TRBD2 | TGTGCCAGCAGCCATCGACTAGCGGGAGCCGGCTACAATGAGCAGTTCTTC | CASSHRLAGAGYNEQFF
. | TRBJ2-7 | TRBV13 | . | TGTGCCAGCAGCTTCTCGTCTTTCGGGGTGGGGGAGCAGTACTTC | CASSFSSFGVGEQYF
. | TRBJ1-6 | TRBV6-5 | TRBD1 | TGTGCCAGCAGTGAGGGGACAGGGACTTCACCCCTCCACTTT | CASSEGTGTSPLHF
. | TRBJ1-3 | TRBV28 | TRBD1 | TGTGCCAGCAGTTTCAAGACCGGGACAGGGGGGAACACCATATATTTT | CASSFKTGTGGNTIYF
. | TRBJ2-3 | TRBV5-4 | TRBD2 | TGTGCCAGCAGCCGGACTAGCGGGAGTATAGATACGCAGTATTTT | CASSRTSGSIDTQYF
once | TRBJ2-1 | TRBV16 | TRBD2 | TGTGCCAGCAGCCAGTCGGGAGGGCCGGCCTACAATGAGCAGTTCTTC | CASSQSGGPAYNEQFF
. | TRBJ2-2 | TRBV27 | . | TGTGCCAGCAGTTTACAGGCTCCCACCGGGGAGCTGTTTTTT | CASSLQAPTGELFF
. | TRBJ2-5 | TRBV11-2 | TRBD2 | TGTGCCAGCAGCACCGGGGTAGCGGGGCTCCAAGAGACCCAGTACTTC | CASSTGVAGLQETQYF
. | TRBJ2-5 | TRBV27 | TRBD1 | TGTGCCTCACAACTAGTAGGGGGCGCCCGGGAGACCCAGTACTTC | CASQLVGGARETQYF
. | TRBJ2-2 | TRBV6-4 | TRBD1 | TGTGCCAGCAGTGAACGTCCAGGGGGTACCGGGGAGCTGTTTTTT | CASSERPGGTGELFF
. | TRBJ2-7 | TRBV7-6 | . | TGTGCCAGCAGCTTAGAAGACGGACCGTTTTCGGGGGAGCAGTACTTC | CASSLEDGPFSGEQYF
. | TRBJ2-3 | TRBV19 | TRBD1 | TGTGCCAGTACTAGGGACAGGGGGTCTGATACGCAGTATTTT | CASTRDRGSDTQYF
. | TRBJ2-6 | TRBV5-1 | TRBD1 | TGCGCCAGCAGCTTGGGGTTTAACAGGGGGCTTGGTGGGGCCAACGTCCTGACTTTC | CASSLGFNRGLGGANVLTF
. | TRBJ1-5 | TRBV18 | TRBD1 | TGTGCCAGCTCACCCGACAGGGAGTATAGCAATCAGCCCCAGCATTTT | CASSPDREYSNQPQHF
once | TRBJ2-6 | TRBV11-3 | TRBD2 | TGTGCCAGCAGCACGGTAGCGGGGAATGGGGCCAACGTCCTGACTTTC | CASSTVAGNGANVLTF